This TCR beta chain was observed in a study of cytomegalovirus exposure and HLA in healthy donors. Remarks on this clone: The target antigen is unknown.

Findings of the study overall: As a later analysis revealed, most CMV-associated TCR beta chains appeared HLA-restricted. Some V segments could not be told apart, so they were left out, TRBV6-2 and TRBV6-3 among them. The study put about 180 TCR beta chains on its list as cytomegalovirus-associated.

V lost 6 bases, J lost 2 bases, and 11 bases lay in between. The CDR3 loop spans 14 amino acids. Germline-derived CDR1 and CDR2 are KGHSH and LQKENI. PCR used 60 Vbeta primers and 13 Jbeta primers. Clones were read by immunoSEQ multiplex PCR, and TCRdb kept only the in-frame ones, dropping some. Altogether 130,000 to 150,000 clones are present, over 8% being singletons, with the ten largest covering about 1.7%. The V gene is TRBV18, the J gene TRBJ1-3; D is undetermined. This TCR was recovered from a male donor in good health and CMV-seronegative. Sequenced sample: PBMCs. CDR3 bases: TGTGCCAGCTCCTCCCGGGAAGCTGGAAACACCATATATTTT. Amino acids: CASSSREAGNTIYF.